The rows below give T cell receptor beta chains drawn from one sample of a study of T cell responses to AZD1222 COVID-19 vaccine. Clones were read by immunoSEQ multiplex PCR, and TCRdb kept only the in-frame ones, dropping some. This table has more than 150,000 clones, approximately 90% appearing once. Sequencing was performed on peripheral blood, taken on day 0 of AZD1222 vaccination. The receptor source for this set is an adult in good health. Each CDR3 is given with its conserved first and last residue. The D gene is left open where the match is weak. Not all rows give a size; the values are once, few, many and, for expanded clones, a class.

J gene: TRBJ2-5; D gene: TRBD1; clone size: .; V gene: TRBV28; CDR3 protein: CASSLYQGAGGETQYF; CDR3 DNA: TGTGCCAGCAGTTTATACCAGGGGGCAGGAGGGGAGACCCAGTACTTC
J gene: TRBJ2-3; D gene: TRBD1; clone size: once; V gene: TRBV7-9; CDR3 protein: CASSLGLTGGTSTDTQYF; CDR3 DNA: TGTGCCAGCAGCTTAGGGCTTACAGGGGGGACTAGCACAGATACGCAGTATTTT
J gene: TRBJ2-2; D gene: .; clone size: .; V gene: TRBV4-1; CDR3 protein: CASSQERIGLAHTGELFF; CDR3 DNA: TGCGCCAGCAGCCAAGAAAGGATTGGGCTAGCTCACACCGGGGAGCTGTTTTTT
J gene: TRBJ1-6; D gene: .; clone size: .; V gene: TRBV28; CDR3 protein: CASSLWGRALHF; CDR3 DNA: TGTGCCAGCAGTTTATGGGGCAGGGCCCTCCACTTT
J gene: TRBJ1-6; D gene: .; clone size: .; V gene: TRBV29-1; CDR3 protein: CSVQGTNNSPLHF; CDR3 DNA: TGCAGCGTCCAGGGCACCAATAATTCACCCCTCCACTTT
J gene: TRBJ1-2; D gene: .; clone size: .; V gene: TRBV21-1; CDR3 protein: CASSKDESVRSGYTF; CDR3 DNA: TGTGCCAGCAGCAAAGACGAGTCAGTGAGGAGTGGCTACACCTTC
J gene: TRBJ1-1; D gene: .; clone size: once; V gene: TRBV4-2; CDR3 protein: CASSQEIRTEAFF; CDR3 DNA: TGTGCCAGCAGCCAAGAGATTAGGACTGAAGCTTTCTTT
J gene: TRBJ2-1; D gene: TRBD2; clone size: .; V gene: TRBV11-2; CDR3 protein: CASSLFSPGLAGGNEQFF; CDR3 DNA: TGTGCCAGCAGCTTATTCTCACCGGGACTAGCGGGAGGCAATGAGCAGTTCTTC
J gene: TRBJ1-2; D gene: .; clone size: .; V gene: TRBV19; CDR3 protein: CASKQDSYDDYGYTF; CDR3 DNA: TGTGCCAGTAAACAGGACAGTTACGACGACTATGGCTACACCTTC
J gene: TRBJ2-1; D gene: .; clone size: .; V gene: TRBV19; CDR3 protein: CASSISLADEQFF; CDR3 DNA: TGTGCCAGTAGTATTTCCCTAGCCGATGAGCAGTTCTTC
J gene: TRBJ1-4; D gene: TRBD1; clone size: .; V gene: TRBV3-1/TRBV3-2; CDR3 protein: CASSQQGAEEKLFF; CDR3 DNA: TGTGCCAGCAGTCAACAGGGGGCGGAGGAAAAACTGTTTTTT
J gene: TRBJ1-6; D gene: TRBD1; clone size: .; V gene: TRBV10-1; CDR3 protein: CASSEGTGGNSPLHF; CDR3 DNA: TGCGCCAGCAGTGAAGGGACAGGGGGCAATTCACCCCTCCACTTT
J gene: TRBJ2-3; D gene: .; clone size: .; V gene: TRBV12-3/TRBV12-4; CDR3 protein: CASNRLGTDTQYF; CDR3 DNA: TGTGCCAGCAATCGGTTGGGCACAGATACGCAGTATTTT
J gene: TRBJ1-6; D gene: .; clone size: .; V gene: TRBV11-2; CDR3 protein: CASSLSRGGISPLHF; CDR3 DNA: TGTGCCAGCAGCTTATCCAGGGGCGGGATTTCACCCCTCCACTTT
J gene: TRBJ1-5; D gene: .; clone size: .; V gene: TRBV6-1; CDR3 protein: CASSEGRGNQPQHF; CDR3 DNA: TGTGCCAGCAGTGAGGGGCGCGGCAATCAGCCCCAGCATTTT
J gene: TRBJ2-1; D gene: .; clone size: .; V gene: TRBV10-3; CDR3 protein: CAIRDQGRVSYNEQFF; CDR3 DNA: TGTGCCATCAGGGACCAAGGCCGGGTCTCCTACAATGAGCAGTTCTTC
J gene: TRBJ1-4; D gene: .; clone size: .; V gene: TRBV4-3; CDR3 protein: CASSQGGGTRGEKLFF; CDR3 DNA: TGCGCCAGCAGCCAAGGGGGAGGGACCCGAGGAGAAAAACTGTTTTTT
J gene: TRBJ2-5; D gene: .; clone size: .; V gene: TRBV20-1; CDR3 protein: CSASVRQETQYF; CDR3 DNA: TGCAGTGCTAGTGTGCGTCAAGAGACCCAGTACTTC
J gene: TRBJ1-2; D gene: .; clone size: .; V gene: TRBV12-3/TRBV12-4; CDR3 protein: CASSFVGNGYTF; CDR3 DNA: TGTGCCAGCAGTTTCGTAGGGAATGGCTACACCTTC
J gene: TRBJ1-6; D gene: .; clone size: .; V gene: TRBV27; CDR3 protein: CASTEGGSYNSPLHF; CDR3 DNA: TGTGCCAGCACGGAAGGGGGCTCCTATAATTCACCCCTCCACTTT
J gene: TRBJ1-2; D gene: .; clone size: .; V gene: TRBV6-5; CDR3 protein: CASRPEPANYGYTF; CDR3 DNA: TGTGCCAGCAGGCCTGAACCGGCTAACTATGGCTACACCTTC
J gene: TRBJ2-2; D gene: TRBD2; clone size: .; V gene: TRBV7-9; CDR3 protein: CASSFGLAWTGELFF; CDR3 DNA: TGTGCCAGCAGTTTCGGACTAGCGTGGACCGGGGAGCTGTTTTTT
J gene: TRBJ2-3; D gene: TRBD2; clone size: .; V gene: TRBV6-5; CDR3 protein: CAGWRGLNGDTQYF; CDR3 DNA: TGTGCCGGGTGGAGGGGACTAAACGGGGATACGCAGTATTTT
J gene: TRBJ2-1; D gene: .; clone size: .; V gene: TRBV5-6; CDR3 protein: CASTSRRSSSYNEQFF; CDR3 DNA: TGTGCCAGCACCTCTAGGCGGAGCAGCTCCTACAATGAGCAGTTCTTC
J gene: TRBJ2-1; D gene: TRBD2; clone size: .; V gene: TRBV12-3/TRBV12-4; CDR3 protein: CASSFGTNTEQFF; CDR3 DNA: TGTGCCAGCAGTTTCGGGACTAATACTGAGCAGTTCTTC
J gene: TRBJ2-7; D gene: .; clone size: .; V gene: TRBV3-1/TRBV3-2; CDR3 protein: CASKPRGLREQYF; CDR3 DNA: TGTGCCAGCAAACCCAGGGGCCTCCGGGAGCAGTACTTC
J gene: TRBJ1-5; D gene: .; clone size: .; V gene: TRBV15; CDR3 protein: CATSRGLRNQPQHF; CDR3 DNA: TGTGCCACCAGCAGAGGCCTCAGAAATCAGCCCCAGCATTTT
J gene: TRBJ1-2; D gene: .; clone size: .; V gene: TRBV6-5; CDR3 protein: CASSYGSTTYGYTF; CDR3 DNA: TGTGCCAGCAGTTATGGCAGTACGACCTATGGCTACACCTTC
J gene: TRBJ2-5; D gene: TRBD1; clone size: .; V gene: TRBV19; CDR3 protein: CASSGTGSRGTQYF; CDR3 DNA: TGTGCCAGTAGCGGGACAGGGTCTCGCGGGACCCAGTACTTC
J gene: TRBJ2-3; D gene: .; clone size: .; V gene: TRBV5-1; CDR3 protein: CASSWPSDGGPDTQYF; CDR3 DNA: TGCGCCAGCAGCTGGCCCAGCGATGGAGGGCCAGATACGCAGTATTTT
J gene: TRBJ1-2; D gene: .; clone size: .; V gene: TRBV15; CDR3 protein: CATSRELGLYGYTF; CDR3 DNA: TGTGCCACCAGCAGAGAATTAGGCCTCTATGGCTACACCTTC
J gene: TRBJ2-5; D gene: .; clone size: .; V gene: TRBV19; CDR3 protein: CASSSQGRETQYF; CDR3 DNA: TGTGCCAGTAGTTCACAGGGTAGAGAGACCCAGTACTTC
J gene: TRBJ2-3; D gene: TRBD2; clone size: .; V gene: TRBV4-1; CDR3 protein: CASRSLAGGWEDTQYF; CDR3 DNA: TGCGCCAGCAGGTCACTAGCGGGGGGCTGGGAAGATACGCAGTATTTT
J gene: TRBJ1-4; D gene: .; clone size: .; V gene: TRBV5-4; CDR3 protein: CASSLGGGPTNEKLFF; CDR3 DNA: TGTGCCAGCAGCTTGGGGGGAGGACCAACTAATGAAAAACTGTTTTTT
J gene: TRBJ2-1; D gene: .; clone size: .; V gene: TRBV11-1; CDR3 protein: CASSLGSINEQFF; CDR3 DNA: TGTGCCAGCAGCTTAGGTAGTATTAATGAGCAGTTCTTC
J gene: TRBJ2-7; D gene: TRBD2; clone size: .; V gene: TRBV28; CDR3 protein: CASRTSGSFYEQYF; CDR3 DNA: TGTGCCAGCAGAACTAGCGGGTCCTTCTACGAGCAGTACTTC
J gene: TRBJ1-4; D gene: .; clone size: .; V gene: TRBV6-1; CDR3 protein: CASSEISRNEKLFF; CDR3 DNA: TGTGCCAGCAGTGAAATTAGCAGAAATGAAAAACTGTTTTTT
J gene: TRBJ1-2; D gene: TRBD1; clone size: .; V gene: TRBV28; CDR3 protein: CASRLLDRAMFHGYTF; CDR3 DNA: TGTGCCAGCAGGCTTCTAGACAGGGCAATGTTCCATGGCTACACCTTC
J gene: TRBJ2-2; D gene: TRBD1; clone size: once; V gene: TRBV5-8; CDR3 protein: CASSSGQGPSTGELFF; CDR3 DNA: TGTGCCAGCAGCTCCGGACAGGGGCCCAGCACCGGGGAGCTGTTTTTT